Listed below are T cell receptor beta chains from one sample, sequenced in a study of T cells in Graves' hyperthyroidism and ophthalmopathy. Each CDR3 protein gets one entry after TCRdb re-called the multiplex PCR reads with MiXCR. The data hold nearly 600,000 distinct CDR3 sequences, with around 13% observed a single time. The sequenced sample consisted of blood. Receptors were obtained from a woman younger than 45 with Graves' hyperthyroidism that later progressed to Graves' ophthalmopathy. Each CDR3 is given with its conserved first and last residue. A D gene is named only where the DNA matches it firmly. The size field is filled for only some rows; it gives once, few, many or a size class.

d_gene: .; abundance: .; j_gene: TRBJ1-1; v_gene: TRBV6-1; CDR3aa: CASGTREAFF; CDR3nt: TGTGCCAGCGGTACAAGGGAAGCTTTCTTT
d_gene: TRBD1; abundance: .; j_gene: TRBJ2-7; v_gene: TRBV6-1; CDR3aa: CATSTGGYYEQYF; CDR3nt: TGTGCCACCTCAACAGGGGGCTACTACGAGCAGTACTTC
d_gene: .; abundance: many; j_gene: TRBJ2-7; v_gene: TRBV7-9; CDR3aa: CASSPRGRLGYYEQYF; CDR3nt: TGTGCCAGCAGCCCGAGGGGGAGGCTGGGCTACTACGAGCAGTACTTC
d_gene: .; abundance: .; j_gene: TRBJ2-6; v_gene: TRBV30; CDR3aa: CAWNPGTGANVLTF; CDR3nt: TGTGCCTGGAACCCGGGGACCGGGGCCAACGTCCTGACTTTC
d_gene: TRBD1; abundance: few; j_gene: TRBJ1-3; v_gene: TRBV6-4; CDR3aa: CASSDSEDRADTIYF; CDR3nt: TGTGCCAGCAGTGACTCTGAAGACAGGGCGGACACCATATATTTT
d_gene: TRBD1; abundance: many; j_gene: TRBJ1-2; v_gene: TRBV5-1; CDR3aa: CASSAGTGNGYTF; CDR3nt: TGCGCCAGCAGCGCCGGGACAGGGAACGGCTACACCTTC
d_gene: TRBD2; abundance: .; j_gene: TRBJ2-4; v_gene: TRBV3-1; CDR3aa: CASSPGLAENIQYF; CDR3nt: TGTGCCAGCAGTCCAGGACTAGCGGAAAACATTCAGTACTTC
d_gene: .; abundance: many; j_gene: TRBJ2-1; v_gene: TRBV12-3/TRBV12-4; CDR3aa: CASSSPRNEQFF; CDR3nt: TGTGCCAGCAGTTCCCCTCGGAATGAGCAGTTCTTC
d_gene: .; abundance: .; j_gene: TRBJ1-2; v_gene: TRBV15; CDR3aa: CATSREGFAGVGGYTF; CDR3nt: TGTGCCACCAGCAGAGAGGGGTTTGCAGGGGTGGGTGGCTACACCTTC
d_gene: .; abundance: few; j_gene: TRBJ2-1; v_gene: TRBV27; CDR3aa: CASSRQEYNEQFF; CDR3nt: TGTGCCAGCAGTAGACAGGAGTACAATGAGCAGTTCTTC
d_gene: .; abundance: many; j_gene: TRBJ2-5; v_gene: TRBV6-1; CDR3aa: CATTWSSGTQYF; CDR3nt: TGTGCCACCACGTGGTCCTCAGGGACCCAGTACTTC
d_gene: .; abundance: .; j_gene: TRBJ1-6; v_gene: TRBV20-1; CDR3aa: CSASANFSPLHF; CDR3nt: TGCAGTGCTAGCGCCAATTTTTCACCCCTCCACTTT
d_gene: TRBD1; abundance: few; j_gene: TRBJ2-7; v_gene: TRBV6-2/TRBV6-3; CDR3aa: CASSYIVDRGFYEQYF; CDR3nt: TGTGCCAGCAGTTACATCGTCGACAGGGGTTTTTACGAGCAGTACTTC
d_gene: .; abundance: many; j_gene: TRBJ2-7; v_gene: TRBV6-2/TRBV6-3; CDR3aa: CASSSSIAYEQYF; CDR3nt: TGTGCCAGCAGTTCCTCCATCGCCTACGAGCAGTACTTC
d_gene: .; abundance: few; j_gene: TRBJ2-3; v_gene: TRBV6-5; CDR3aa: CASSYSAGVGTDTQYF; CDR3nt: TGTGCCAGCAGTTACTCCGCCGGGGTTGGCACAGATACGCAGTATTTT
d_gene: TRBD1; abundance: few; j_gene: TRBJ2-6; v_gene: TRBV19; CDR3aa: CASRSTGVGANVLTF; CDR3nt: TGTGCCAGTCGATCAACAGGGGTAGGGGCCAACGTCCTGACTTTC
d_gene: .; abundance: .; j_gene: TRBJ2-7; v_gene: TRBV7-2; CDR3aa: CASSLSWRGYEQYF; CDR3nt: TGTGCCAGCAGCTTATCCTGGAGGGGCTACGAGCAGTACTTC
d_gene: .; abundance: many; j_gene: TRBJ1-1; v_gene: TRBV9; CDR3aa: CASSVDVGFEAFF; CDR3nt: TGTGCCAGCAGCGTAGATGTGGGCTTTGAAGCTTTCTTT
d_gene: .; abundance: few; j_gene: TRBJ2-4; v_gene: TRBV19; CDR3aa: CASSIDGTENIQYF; CDR3nt: TGTGCCAGTAGTATAGACGGGACGGAAAACATTCAGTACTTC
d_gene: .; abundance: .; j_gene: TRBJ2-7; v_gene: TRBV13; CDR3aa: CASSPGAAAYEQYF; CDR3nt: TGTGCCAGCAGCCCCGGGGCAGCCGCCTACGAGCAGTACTTC
d_gene: .; abundance: few; j_gene: TRBJ2-3; v_gene: TRBV20-1; CDR3aa: CSASSEGTDTQYF; CDR3nt: TGCAGTGCTAGTAGCGAGGGCACAGATACGCAGTATTTT
d_gene: .; abundance: many; j_gene: TRBJ2-1; v_gene: TRBV7-2; CDR3aa: CASGTPISNEQFF; CDR3nt: TGTGCCAGCGGGACTCCCATATCCAATGAGCAGTTCTTC
d_gene: TRBD1; abundance: few; j_gene: TRBJ1-3; v_gene: TRBV28; CDR3aa: CASSPGQGPNTIYF; CDR3nt: TGTGCCAGCAGCCCGGGACAGGGGCCAAACACCATATATTTT
d_gene: TRBD2; abundance: few; j_gene: TRBJ2-7; v_gene: TRBV4-1; CDR3aa: CASSPLAGGNYEQYF; CDR3nt: TGCGCCAGCAGCCCCTTAGCGGGAGGAAACTACGAGCAGTACTTC
d_gene: TRBD1; abundance: few; j_gene: TRBJ2-3; v_gene: TRBV5-1; CDR3aa: CASSLSTGGRGDTQYF; CDR3nt: TGCGCCAGCAGCTTGTCGACAGGGGGCCGGGGAGATACGCAGTATTTT
d_gene: TRBD1; abundance: few; j_gene: TRBJ1-2; v_gene: TRBV19; CDR3aa: CASSFRDREYYGYTF; CDR3nt: TGTGCCAGTAGTTTCCGGGACAGGGAATACTATGGCTACACCTTC
d_gene: TRBD1; abundance: .; j_gene: TRBJ1-1; v_gene: TRBV9; CDR3aa: CASSEIQGATEAFF; CDR3nt: TGTGCCAGCAGCGAAATACAGGGGGCCACTGAAGCTTTCTTT
d_gene: .; abundance: many; j_gene: TRBJ1-1; v_gene: TRBV18; CDR3aa: CASSPKADEAFF; CDR3nt: TGTGCCAGCTCACCAAAGGCAGATGAAGCTTTCTTT
d_gene: .; abundance: many; j_gene: TRBJ1-4; v_gene: TRBV2; CDR3aa: CASSINRAPNEKLFF; CDR3nt: TGTGCCAGCAGTATTAATAGGGCACCTAATGAAAAACTGTTTTTT
d_gene: .; abundance: many; j_gene: TRBJ1-3; v_gene: TRBV15; CDR3aa: CATSRDRDPGNTIYF; CDR3nt: TGTGCCACCAGCAGAGATCGGGACCCTGGAAACACCATATATTTT
d_gene: .; abundance: few; j_gene: TRBJ2-1; v_gene: TRBV4-3; CDR3aa: CASSQDPGDSYNEQFF; CDR3nt: TGCGCCAGCAGCCAAGATCCCGGGGACTCCTACAATGAGCAGTTCTTC
d_gene: .; abundance: many; j_gene: TRBJ2-5; v_gene: TRBV12-3/TRBV12-4; CDR3aa: CASSFRYLIQETQYF; CDR3nt: TGTGCCAGCAGTTTTCGATATCTGATCCAAGAGACCCAGTACTTC
d_gene: .; abundance: many; j_gene: TRBJ2-1; v_gene: TRBV6-1; CDR3aa: CASTGARVEQFF; CDR3nt: TGTGCCAGCACAGGGGCTCGAGTGGAGCAGTTCTTC
d_gene: .; abundance: many; j_gene: TRBJ2-7; v_gene: TRBV20-1; CDR3aa: CSAPLGAVTGLLSSYEQYF; CDR3nt: TGCAGTGCCCCTCTCGGCGCGGTAACGGGATTATTAAGCTCCTACGAGCAGTACTTC
d_gene: .; abundance: many; j_gene: TRBJ2-5; v_gene: TRBV10-3; CDR3aa: CAIRGFKETQYF; CDR3nt: TGTGCCATCAGGGGATTCAAAGAGACCCAGTACTTC
d_gene: .; abundance: few; j_gene: TRBJ2-2; v_gene: TRBV5-1; CDR3aa: CASSLQGGNTGELFF; CDR3nt: TGCGCCAGCAGCCTTCAGGGGGGGAACACCGGGGAGCTGTTTTTT
d_gene: .; abundance: .; j_gene: TRBJ1-2; v_gene: TRBV19; CDR3aa: CASNLQNYGYTF; CDR3nt: TGTGCCAGTAATCTACAGAACTATGGCTACACCTTC
d_gene: .; abundance: many; j_gene: TRBJ2-5; v_gene: TRBV11-2; CDR3aa: CASSLVDQETQYF; CDR3nt: TGTGCCAGCAGCTTAGTTGACCAAGAGACCCAGTACTTC
d_gene: .; abundance: .; j_gene: TRBJ2-2; v_gene: TRBV4-2; CDR3aa: CASSQDSITGELFF; CDR3nt: TGTGCCAGCAGCCAAGATTCGATCACCGGGGAGCTGTTTTTT
d_gene: .; abundance: few; j_gene: TRBJ2-2; v_gene: TRBV5-5; CDR3aa: CASSLLPGELFF; CDR3nt: TGTGCCAGCAGCTTGTTACCCGGGGAGCTGTTTTTT
d_gene: TRBD1; abundance: .; j_gene: TRBJ1-2; v_gene: TRBV29-1; CDR3aa: CSVEKNIRTGTDGYTF; CDR3nt: TGCAGCGTCGAAAAGAATATCCGGACAGGGACCGATGGCTACACCTTC
d_gene: .; abundance: .; j_gene: TRBJ1-2; v_gene: TRBV4-3; CDR3aa: CASSQDRAGVDGYTF; CDR3nt: TGCGCCAGCAGCCAAGATCGAGCAGGGGTGGATGGCTACACCTTC
d_gene: TRBD2; abundance: many; j_gene: TRBJ2-7; v_gene: TRBV6-5; CDR3aa: CASSYSRGGSDSYEQYF; CDR3nt: TGTGCCAGCAGTTACTCTCGGGGGGGCAGCGACTCCTACGAGCAGTACTTC
d_gene: TRBD1; abundance: many; j_gene: TRBJ2-7; v_gene: TRBV10-3; CDR3aa: CATGTGDAYEQYF; CDR3nt: TGTGCCACAGGGACAGGGGATGCCTACGAGCAGTACTTC
d_gene: TRBD1; abundance: few; j_gene: TRBJ2-5; v_gene: TRBV6-1; CDR3aa: CASSGQGAPQETQYF; CDR3nt: TGTGCCAGCAGTGGACAGGGGGCACCTCAAGAGACCCAGTACTTC
d_gene: .; abundance: .; j_gene: TRBJ1-3; v_gene: TRBV6-1; CDR3aa: CASSRPDGNSGNTIYF; CDR3nt: TGTGCCAGCAGCCGACCGGACGGAAATTCTGGAAACACCATATATTTT
d_gene: .; abundance: many; j_gene: TRBJ2-3; v_gene: TRBV12-3/TRBV12-4; CDR3aa: CASSFPGTQSTDTQYF; CDR3nt: TGTGCCAGCAGTTTCCCCGGGACACAAAGCACAGATACGCAGTATTTT
d_gene: .; abundance: few; j_gene: TRBJ1-3; v_gene: TRBV5-6; CDR3aa: CASSLKEPLSGNTIYF; CDR3nt: TGTGCCAGCAGCTTGAAGGAGCCTCTCTCTGGAAACACCATATATTTT
d_gene: TRBD1; abundance: many; j_gene: TRBJ1-3; v_gene: TRBV12-5; CDR3aa: CASGLVLGTGGTSSGNTIYF; CDR3nt: TGTGCTAGTGGTTTGGTACTGGGGACAGGGGGCACTTCCTCTGGAAACACCATATATTTT
d_gene: .; abundance: many; j_gene: TRBJ2-2; v_gene: TRBV12-3/TRBV12-4; CDR3aa: CASSILSGTHTGELFF; CDR3nt: TGTGCCAGCAGTATACTCTCCGGGACCCACACCGGGGAGCTGTTTTTT
d_gene: .; abundance: .; j_gene: TRBJ2-1; v_gene: TRBV20-1; CDR3aa: CSATGGAAAYNEQFF; CDR3nt: TGCAGTGCAACAGGGGGGGCGGCTGCCTACAATGAGCAGTTCTTC
d_gene: TRBD2; abundance: many; j_gene: TRBJ2-3; v_gene: TRBV7-2; CDR3aa: CASSLAGTSGSPDTQYF; CDR3nt: TGTGCCAGCAGCTTAGCGGGGACTAGCGGGAGCCCAGATACGCAGTATTTT
d_gene: .; abundance: many; j_gene: TRBJ2-5; v_gene: TRBV11-3; CDR3aa: CASCTGPQETQYF; CDR3nt: TGTGCCAGCTGCACCGGGCCGCAAGAGACCCAGTACTTC
d_gene: .; abundance: many; j_gene: TRBJ2-1; v_gene: TRBV28; CDR3aa: CASLRGDEQFF; CDR3nt: TGTGCCAGCCTAAGGGGGGATGAGCAGTTCTTC
d_gene: TRBD1; abundance: many; j_gene: TRBJ2-7; v_gene: TRBV28; CDR3aa: CASSLFSRGTASYEQYF; CDR3nt: TGTGCCAGCAGTTTATTTTCCCGAGGGACAGCCTCGTACGAGCAGTACTTC